One and the same sample provided the 20 T cell receptor beta chains below, sequenced in a study of PD-1 blockade in classical Hodgkin lymphoma. After autologous stem cell transplantation all patients relapsed, and prior brentuximab vedotin exposure differed between cohorts. Researchers report purifying CD4+ T cells from thawed PBMCs by magnetic negative selection. Some clones are missing from TCRdb's copy, which holds only in-frame ones; the method was immunoSEQ multiplex PCR. The table shows some 35,000 clones, with 90% occurring only once. This specimen was CD4+ T cells from blood, taken at baseline. Source of these receptors: a human donor with classical Hodgkin lymphoma.

The gene calls are TRBV9 and TRBJ2-7, with a weak D call TRBD1 (6 bases). CDR1 and CDR2 (germline): SGDLS, YYNGEE. The V and J ends lost 4 bases and 2 bases respectively, with 19 bases between them. The CDR3 runs to 16 residues. The CDR3 protein is CASSLYSGATAYEQYF. CDR3 nucleotides: TGTGCCAGCAGCCTCTACTCAGGGGCGACTGCCTACGAGCAGTACTTC.

The chain couples TRBV7-2 to TRBJ2-7, with TRBD1 matching 9 bases. CDR3 size: 18 residues. Per the germline V gene, CDR1 is SGHTA and CDR2 is FQGNSA. V was clipped by 8 bases and J by 5 bases; unmatched bases: 22. As DNA, the CDR3 is TGTGCCAGCCTCGGGTGGCACAGGGGGCGCCCGATTGGAGACGAGCAGTACTTC. It codes for CASLGWHRGRPIGDEQYF.

CDR3: CASSPGGTNEKLFF. The CDR3 DNA reads TGTGCCAGCTCACCAGGGGGGACTAATGAAAAACTGTTTTTT. The chain couples TRBV5-4 to TRBJ1-4; 7 nucleotides align to TRBD1. V dropped 7 bases and J dropped 2; count of bases not matched to a gene: 5. CDR1 and CDR2 from the germline V gene are SGHNT and YYREEE (reference sequence). The CDR3 spans 14 residues.

This chain links TRBV7-2 with TRBJ2-7, with 11 bases fitting TRBD1. Looked up from germline, CDR1 is SGHTA and CDR2 is FQGNSA. The CDR3 runs to 16 residues. J gave up 3 bases and V 0 bases, and 4 bases lay outside the gene matches. For the CDR3, the DNA is TGTGCCAGCAGCTTAGCGTCAGGGACAGGGGGCTACGAGCAGTACTTC. Amino acid sequence: CASSLASGTGGYEQYF.

The genes are TRBV4-1 and TRBJ1-1; D is possibly TRBD1 (5 bases). The V gene lost 5 bases and the J gene lost 4 bases, with 11 bases spanning the gap. Germline V CDR1 and CDR2: MGHRA, YSYEKL. The CDR3 extends over 13 amino acids. The CDR3 DNA reads TGCGCCAGCAGCGGGGGAGTTATCACTGAAGCTTTCTTT. It translates to CASSGGVITEAFF.

V gene TRBV13 combines with J gene TRBJ1-2; D gene unclear. Trimming stripped 1 base from V and 9 bases from J, with 24 bases between. CDR1 PRHDT and CDR2 FYEKMQ come from the germline V gene (reference sequence). The CDR3 runs to 17 residues. CDR3 amino acids: CASSLDRRLNPATRYTF. As DNA, the CDR3 is TGTGCCAGCAGCTTAGACCGGCGTCTCAATCCCGCCACCCGCTACACCTTC.

In nucleotides, the CDR3 is TGCGCCAGCAGCCAAGAGTCGAGAGGGGGAGGTATGGGACCCACAAACACCGGGGAGCTGTTTTTT. This gives the protein CASSQESRGGGMGPTNTGELFF. The chain combines TRBV4-1 with TRBJ2-2, with D perhaps matching TRBD1 or TRBD2 (6 bases each). Trimming removed 0 bases at V and 2 bases at J, with 28 bases between. This CDR3 spans 22 amino acids. Germline loops: CDR1 MGHRA, CDR2 YSYEKL.

V and J are TRBV7-9 and TRBJ1-2; weak D call: TRBD1 (5 bases). This CDR3 spans 16 amino acids. Germline values: CDR1 SEHNR, CDR2 FQNEAQ (reference sequence). Trimming took off 1 base at V and 4 bases at J, with 16 bases between the two ends. The CDR3 DNA reads as TGTGCCAGCAGCTTAGATAGGGACCCGGCTACCTATGGCTACACCTTC. It translates to CASSLDRDPATYGYTF.

This chain uses TRBV2 with TRBJ1-5; D is possibly TRBD1 (6 bases). The CDR3 contains 13 residues. Trimming stripped 10 bases from V and 5 bases from J, with 15 bases between. Germline V gene sequence: CDR1 SNHLY, CDR2 FYNNEI. The CDR3 DNA sequence: TGTGCCACAGCATATGAGGGGGATCAGCCCCAGCATTTT. Translating gives CATAYEGDQPQHF.

CDR3 nucleotides: TGTGCCAGCAGCCCCGGCCTCTACAGGGGGCAAACTGAAGCTTTCTTT. This gives the protein CASSPGLYRGQTEAFF. This chain links TRBV6-6 with TRBJ1-1; TRBD1 matches 9 bases. V lost 6 bases, J lost 5 bases, and 13 bases stayed unmatched. This CDR3 is built from 16 residues. From germline, CDR1 is MNHNY and CDR2 SVGAGI (reference sequence).

The genes are TRBV9 and TRBJ2-5; unclear D gene. Germline CDR1 SGDLS, CDR2 YYNGEE. V shed 0 bases and J shed 5 bases, with 11 bases lying between them. The CDR3 is 14 residues long. CDR3: CASSVVGSGETQYF. The CDR3 nucleotides are TGTGCCAGCAGCGTAGTGGGAAGTGGGGAGACCCAGTACTTC.

This chain joins TRBV7-2 and TRBJ1-1; possibly TRBD1 for D (5 bases). V lost 5 bases and J lost 3, with 13 bases in between. Germline lookup yields CDR1 SGHTA and CDR2 FQGNSA. The length of the CDR3 is 14 residues. CDR3 DNA: TGTGCCAGCAGCCTTCAGGGTAGGGACACTGAAGCTTTCTTT. Protein product: CASSLQGRDTEAFF.

This clone was counted once. Here the CDR3 DNA reads TGCGCCAGCAGCTTGTTGGGACAGAGTTCCTACAATGAGCAGTTCTTC. Translating it yields CASSLLGQSSYNEQFF. The chain has TRBV5-1 and TRBJ2-1, with 7 nucleotides matching TRBD1. The germline V gene encodes CDR1 SGHRS and CDR2 YFSETQ. Unmatched junction bases numbered 5, after V lost 1 base and J lost 1 base. The CDR3 totals 16 residues.

The V and J genes are TRBV7-9 and TRBJ2-7; 9 nucleotides agree with TRBD2. CDR3 length: 19 amino acids. Germline V lookup: CDR1 SEHNR, CDR2 FQNEAQ (reference sequence). The V segment lost 6 bases and the J segment 2 bases; nucleotides outside the gene matches: 20. The CDR3 region is CASSGTPGLAGYPPYEQYF. The CDR3 DNA follows: TGTGCCAGCAGTGGGACACCCGGCCTAGCGGGATACCCCCCCTACGAGCAGTACTTC. Combining the CDR3 with reference TRBV7-9 and TRBJ2-7 gives the whole variable domain DTGVSQNPRHKITKRGQNVTFRCDPISEHNRLYWYRQTLGQGPEFLTYFQNEAQLEKSRLLSDRFSAERPKGSFSTLEIQRTEQGDSAMYLCASSGTPGLAGYPPYEQYFGPGTRLTVT.

This rearrangement joins TRBV5-1 to TRBJ2-3; TRBD2 aligns across 7 bases. The CDR3 has 18 amino acids. The V and J ends lost 0 bases and 2 bases, in that order; junction bases with no gene match: 12. From germline, CDR1 is SGHRS and CDR2 YFSETQ. CDR3 DNA: TGCGCCAGCAGCTTGGCCCCTGGACTAGGCCCGATCACAGATACGCAGTATTTT. Translating it yields CASSLAPGLGPITDTQYF. Based on the CDR3 plus reference TRBV5-1 and TRBJ2-3, the full variable domain is KAGVTQTPRYLIKTRGQQVTLSCSPISGHRSVSWYQQTPGQGLQFLFEYFSETQRNKGNFPGRFSGRQFSNSRSEMNVSTLELGDSALYLCASSLAPGLGPITDTQYFGPGTRLTVL.

This clone appeared a few times. The chain links TRBV19 to TRBJ1-1; D gene ambiguous. The CDR3 sequence is 15 residues long. Per the germline V gene, CDR1 is LNHDA and CDR2 is SQIVND (reference sequence). Trimming stripped 3 bases from V and 5 bases from J, with 16 bases between. The CDR3 DNA sequence: TGTGCCAGTAGTATGGATAACTGGTCGGGTACTGAAGCTTTCTTT. Translating gives CASSMDNWSGTEAFF.

This rearrangement joins TRBV25-1 to TRBJ2-1, with 9 positions matching TRBD2. The germline gives CDR1 MGHDK, CDR2 SYGVNS. The CDR3 length is 17 residues. The junction had 14 bases not matched to a gene; V was cut back by 3 bases and J by 8 bases. The chain's CDR3 is CASSDSRLAAISYEQFF. The CDR3 nucleotides read TGTGCCAGCAGTGACTCCCGACTAGCGGCAATCTCCTATGAGCAGTTCTTC.

The chain combines TRBV12-5 with TRBJ2-6, with D hard to call. Looked up from germline, CDR1 is LGHNT and CDR2 is FRNRAP. CDR3 length: 13 amino acids. Trimming pared 3 bases from V and 3 bases from J, leaving 3 bases between. CDR3 amino acids: CASGLSGANVLTF. The DNA for the CDR3 is TGTGCTAGTGGTTTAAGTGGGGCCAACGTCCTGACTTTC.

V gene TRBV19 combines with J gene TRBJ2-7, with a tentative D call TRBD2 (5 bases). In germline, CDR1 is LNHDA, CDR2 SQIVND (reference sequence). The CDR3 is made up of 14 amino acids. V lost 3 bases and J lost 6, with 15 bases in between. The CDR3 DNA reads as TGTGCCAGTAGTATTCAGGTTTCGACTATCGAGCAGTACTTC. As protein: CASSIQVSTIEQYF.

Here the CDR3 reads CASSMYAGPQHF. The DNA of the CDR3 is TGTGCCAGTAGTATGTACGCCGGGCCCCAGCATTTT. This chain links TRBV19 with TRBJ1-5, with D unresolved. CDR1 LNHDA and CDR2 SQIVND come from the germline V gene (reference sequence). The CDR3 loop spans 12 amino acids. V shed 3 bases and J shed 9 bases, with 9 bases lying between them.